The 17 T cell receptor beta chains listed next were all sequenced from one sample in a study of T cell responses to AZD1222 COVID-19 vaccine. Produced via immunoSEQ multiplex PCR; TCRdb's table is partial and in-frame only. Among around 85,000 clones listed, about 86% were seen once. The sequences come from peripheral blood, collected on day 0 of AZD1222 vaccination. These receptors were collected from an adult in good health.

The rearrangement joins TRBV6-5 to TRBJ1-1; D is perhaps TRBD1 (5 bases). Trimming removed 11 bases at V and 1 base at J, with 14 bases between. The CDR3 loop spans 13 amino acids. CDR1 is MNHEY, CDR2 SVGAGI, per germline. CDR3: CAATRATNTEAFF. The CDR3 DNA is TGTGCCGCTACCAGGGCGACGAACACTGAAGCTTTCTTT.

This rearrangement joins TRBV19 to TRBJ1-2, with D possibly matching TRBD1 (6 bases). Trimming cost V 3 bases and J 0 bases, with 8 bases left between them. Germline values: CDR1 LNHDA, CDR2 SQIVND (reference sequence). CDR3 length equals 14 residues. The CDR3 coding sequence is TGTGCCAGTAGTATGGGACAAACTAACTATGGCTACACCTTC. It yields the protein CASSMGQTNYGYTF.

The chain combines TRBV7-2 with TRBJ1-5, with 7 bases matching TRBD1. This CDR3 has 15 residues. With V trimmed by 4 bases and J by 4 bases, 7 bases remained unmatched. Germline-derived CDR1 and CDR2 are SGHTA and FQGNSA. CDR3 residues: CASSSMPGQNQPQHF. The CDR3 DNA reads TGTGCCAGCAGCTCCATGCCGGGACAGAATCAGCCCCAGCATTTT.

The rearrangement links TRBV2 to TRBJ2-7; the D gene could be TRBD1 or TRBD2 (6 bases each). CDR3 size: 17 residues. The V end lost 7 bases, the J end lost 4 bases, and 26 bases lay between the germline ends. The V gene's germline CDR1 is SNHLY and CDR2 FYNNEI. DNA for the CDR3: TGTGCCAGCAACCTTGGGGGCCCGGTCGGGAGATTGTACGAGCAGTACTTC. Its translation is CASNLGGPVGRLYEQYF.

The rearrangement links TRBV11-3 to TRBJ2-2; D might be TRBD1 or TRBD2, each matching 5 bases. Germline-derived CDR1 and CDR2 are SGHNT and YENEEA. This CDR3 has 15 amino acids. V was shortened by 8 bases and J by 0 bases, with 13 bases between the two germline ends. CDR3 loop: CASSPGDANTGELFF. For the CDR3, the DNA is TGTGCCAGCTCCCCCGGGGACGCGAACACCGGGGAGCTGTTTTTT.

This clone was seen just once. This chain links TRBV12-3 or TRBV12-4 with TRBJ1-1; D gene unclear. The CDR3 has 12 amino acids. The ends were cut back, 2 bases at V and 5 bases at J, with 6 bases in the middle. The CDR3 loop reads CASSLQVTEAFF. CDR3 bases: TGTGCCAGCAGTTTACAGGTAACTGAAGCTTTCTTT.

This chain uses TRBV29-1 with TRBJ1-2; 7 positions match TRBD1. V lost 5 bases, J lost 5 bases, and 11 bases stayed unmatched. The germline gives CDR1 SQVTM, CDR2 ANQGSEA. The CDR3 covers 14 residues. CDR3 sequence reads: CSVLTPGQFYGYTF. The CDR3 DNA sequence: TGCAGCGTTCTTACACCGGGACAGTTTTATGGCTACACCTTC.

The V and J genes are TRBV27 and TRBJ2-7; D might be TRBD1 (8 bases). V was shortened by 2 bases and J by 4 bases, with 15 bases between the two germline ends. Germline V CDR1 and CDR2: MNHEY, SMNVEV (reference sequence). There are 15 residues in the CDR3. The CDR3 loop is CASSLTGGEFYEQYF. CDR3 coding DNA: TGTGCCAGCAGTTTAACAGGGGGGGAGTTTTACGAGCAGTACTTC.

The chain is built from TRBV7-9 and TRBJ1-2, with D possibly matching TRBD1 (5 bases). V shed 5 bases and J shed 3 bases, with 10 bases lying between them. Per the germline V gene, CDR1 is SEHNR and CDR2 is FQNEAQ (reference sequence). The CDR3 is made up of 13 amino acids. The CDR3 coding sequence is TGTGCCAGCAGCGCGGGGGTCTACTATGGCTACACCTTC. Translated: CASSAGVYYGYTF.

The chain links TRBV7-2 to TRBJ2-7; 9 bases line up with TRBD2. The V gene's germline CDR1 is SGHTA and CDR2 FQGNSA. The CDR3 spans 15 residues. Trimming cost V 5 bases and J 6 bases; bases outside gene matches: 11. CDR3 region: CASSPAGGTHLEQYF. CDR3 bases: TGTGCCAGCAGCCCCGCGGGAGGGACACACCTCGAGCAGTACTTC. The full variable domain, its missing parts supplied by reference TRBV7-2 and TRBJ2-7, is GAGVSQSPSNKVTEKGKDVELRCDPISGHTALYWYRQSLGQGLEFLIYFQGNSAPDKSGLPSDRFSAERTGGSVSTLTIQRTQQEDSAVYLCASSPAGGTHLEQYFGPGTRLTVT.

The V gene is TRBV5-1, the J gene TRBJ2-2, with a tentative D call TRBD1 (6 bases). Germline V CDR1 and CDR2: SGHRS, YFSETQ. The length of the CDR3 is 15 residues. V was pared by 0 bases and J by 5 bases, with 11 bases between. This CDR3 reads CASSLDREQTGELFF. The CDR3 DNA is TGCGCCAGCAGCTTGGACAGGGAGCAGACCGGGGAGCTGTTTTTT. Complete variable domain (other parts from reference TRBV5-1 and TRBJ2-2): KAGVTQTPRYLIKTRGQQVTLSCSPISGHRSVSWYQQTPGQGLQFLFEYFSETQRNKGNFPGRFSGRQFSNSRSEMNVSTLELGDSALYLCASSLDREQTGELFFGEGSRLTVL.

This sequence joins TRBV7-9 and TRBJ2-3; TRBD2 aligns across 13 bases. Trimming removed 3 bases from V and 0 bases from J; junction bases left unmatched: 6. This CDR3 region has 18 residues. Looked up from germline, CDR1 is SEHNR and CDR2 is FQNEAQ (reference sequence). This CDR3 reads CASSFTSGGARSTDTQYF. DNA of the CDR3: TGTGCCAGCAGCTTCACTAGCGGGGGGGCCAGGAGCACAGATACGCAGTATTTT.

V gene TRBV4-3 combines with J gene TRBJ2-7, with D perhaps TRBD1 (6 bases). The V gene's germline CDR1 is LGHNA and CDR2 YSLEER. The CDR3 runs 15 residues. With 0 bases removed from V and 2 bases from J, the gap between germline ends came to 11 bases. The CDR3 reads CASSQDPQGAYEQYF. CDR3 sequence (DNA): TGCGCCAGCAGCCAAGACCCACAGGGCGCCTACGAGCAGTACTTC.

The chain links TRBV6-2 or TRBV6-3 to TRBJ1-5; D perhaps matches TRBD1 (5 bases). The germline V and J ends were trimmed by 3 bases and 4 bases, with 19 bases remaining between them. The CDR3 extends over 17 amino acids. The germline CDR1 and CDR2 sequences are MNHEY and SVGEGT. DNA of the CDR3: TGTGCCAGCAGTTATCACGAACAAGGGGCAGCGAATCAGCCCCAGCATTTT. Residues: CASSYHEQGAANQPQHF.

The V call is TRBV9, the J call TRBJ2-1, with a tentative D call TRBD2 (6 bases). The CDR3 runs 13 residues. Germline V gene lookup returns CDR1 SGDLS and CDR2 YYNGEE. Trimming took off 6 bases at V and 6 bases at J, with 13 bases between the two ends. The CDR3 sequence: CASTLWRANEQFF. The CDR3 DNA follows: TGTGCCAGCACCCTATGGAGGGCCAATGAGCAGTTCTTC.

The rearrangement uses TRBV29-1 and TRBJ2-5; D remains unclear. This CDR3 is built from 11 residues. The germline gives CDR1 SQVTM, CDR2 ANQGSEA. V lost 2 bases, J lost 6 bases, and 7 bases lay in between. The CDR3 DNA reads TGCAGCGTTGAACGTGGGAAGACCCAGTACTTC. Encoded protein: CSVERGKTQYF. The whole variable domain, remainder taken from reference TRBV29-1 and TRBJ2-5, is SAVISQKPSRDICQRGTSLTIQCQVDSQVTMMFWYRQQPGQSLTLIATANQGSEATYESGFVIDKFPISRPNLTFSTLTVSNMSPEDSSIYLCSVERGKTQYFGPGTRLLVL.

The rearrangement joins TRBV15 to TRBJ2-3, with TRBD1 matching over 11 bases. Germline V gives CDR1 LNHNV, CDR2 YYDKDF (reference sequence). V shed 3 bases and J 4 bases; nucleotides not matched to a gene: 9. The CDR3 length is 17 residues. CDR3 bases: TGTGCCACCAGCAGGGGGGGACCGGGACAGGGGGCAGATACGCAGTATTTT. Its translation: CATSRGGPGQGADTQYF.